What follows describes a single TCR beta chain. How the authors handled the data: How many nucleated cells were present was estimated from reference gene primer amplification. The assay was immunoSEQ multiplex PCR, and TCRdb's table has in-frame clones only and misses some. The V and J calls and clone size were taken over from that table, and D and trimming were inferred from the DNA. Of tens of thousands of clones listed, 70% to 85% are singletons. The V gene end was trimmed by 3 bases and the J gene end by 0 bases; junction bases not matched to a gene: 10. The CDR3 has 19 amino acids. Germline CDR1 is SGHTA and CDR2 is FQGNSA. The data stem from a study of blood T cell repertoires in COVID-19. Overall study context: COVID-19 samples, acute and convalescent, were from the United States, Italy and Spain.

The sequenced sample was peripheral blood. The origin of this receptor is a man between 60 and 75 years old with acute or convalescent COVID-19. The chain carries TRBV7-2 and TRBJ2-1; 11 positions agree with TRBD2. CDR3 bases: TGTGCCAGCAGCTTCCTGGGACTAGCGGACCTAAACTCCTACAATGAGCAGTTCTTC. Its protein is CASSFLGLADLNSYNEQFF.